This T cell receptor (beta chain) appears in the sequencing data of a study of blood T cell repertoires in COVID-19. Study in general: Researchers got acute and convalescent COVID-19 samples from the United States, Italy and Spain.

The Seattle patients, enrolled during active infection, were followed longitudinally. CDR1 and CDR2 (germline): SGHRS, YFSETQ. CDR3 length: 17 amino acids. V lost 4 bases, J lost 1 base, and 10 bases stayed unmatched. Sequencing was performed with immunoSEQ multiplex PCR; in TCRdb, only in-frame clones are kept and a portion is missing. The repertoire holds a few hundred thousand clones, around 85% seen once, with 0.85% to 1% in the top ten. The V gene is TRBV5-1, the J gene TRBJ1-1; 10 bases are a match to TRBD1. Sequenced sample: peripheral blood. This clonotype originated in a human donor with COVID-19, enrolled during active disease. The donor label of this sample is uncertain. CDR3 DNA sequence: TGCGCCAGCAGCCCCGACAGGGGGCAATTGGGGAACACTGAAGCTTTCTTT. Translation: CASSPDRGQLGNTEAFF.